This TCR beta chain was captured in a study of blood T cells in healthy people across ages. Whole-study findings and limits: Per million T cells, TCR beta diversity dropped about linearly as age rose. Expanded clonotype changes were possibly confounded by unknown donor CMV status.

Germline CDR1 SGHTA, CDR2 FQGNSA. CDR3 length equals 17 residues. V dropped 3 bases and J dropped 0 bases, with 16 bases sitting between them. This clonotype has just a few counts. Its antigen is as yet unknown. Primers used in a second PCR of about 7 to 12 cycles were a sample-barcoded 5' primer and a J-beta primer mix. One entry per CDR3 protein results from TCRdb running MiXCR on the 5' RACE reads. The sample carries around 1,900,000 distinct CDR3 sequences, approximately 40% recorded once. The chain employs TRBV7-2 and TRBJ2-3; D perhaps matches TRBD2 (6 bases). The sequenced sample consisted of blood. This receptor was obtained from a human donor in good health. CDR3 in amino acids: CASSFRAGGASTDTQYF. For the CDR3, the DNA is TGTGCCAGCAGCTTCCGAGCGGGCGGGGCTAGCACAGATACGCAGTATTTT. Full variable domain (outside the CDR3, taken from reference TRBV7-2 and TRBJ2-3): GAGVSQSPSNKVTEKGKDVELRCDPISGHTALYWYRQSLGQGLEFLIYFQGNSAPDKSGLPSDRFSAERTGGSVSTLTIQRTQQEDSAVYLCASSFRAGGASTDTQYFGPGTRLTVL.